This is a list of T cell receptor beta chains from one sample in a study of blood T cell repertoires in COVID-19. Generated by immunoSEQ multiplex PCR, the TCRdb table keeps only in-frame clones and is missing some. The sample includes 100,000 to 140,000 clones, approximately 80% of them seen just once. Sequencing was done on a sample of peripheral blood. The receptors come from a man between 65 and 85 years old with acute or convalescent COVID-19. CDR3s include the opening cysteine and the closing phenylalanine or tryptophan. Each record gives: D gene, J gene, clone size, V gene, CDR3 protein, CDR3 DNA. D genes are given only for firm matches. Part of the rows lack a size; the others show once, few, many or a class for expanded clones.

d_call: NA
j_call: TRBJ2-5
clone_size: NA
v_call: TRBV3-1/TRBV3-2
cdr3_aa: CASSQALGGETQYF
cdr3_nt: TGTGCCAGCAGCCAAGCCCTGGGGGGAGAGACCCAGTACTTC

d_call: NA
j_call: TRBJ1-2
clone_size: medium-sized
v_call: TRBV10-1
cdr3_aa: CASSLPEGRSNYGYTF
cdr3_nt: TGCGCCAGCAGCCTACCCGAGGGCAGGAGTAACTATGGCTACACCTTC

d_call: NA
j_call: TRBJ2-2
clone_size: NA
v_call: TRBV13
cdr3_aa: CASTPGGRGTGELFF
cdr3_nt: TGTGCCAGCACCCCCGGGGGACGGGGCACCGGGGAGCTGTTTTTT

d_call: NA
j_call: TRBJ1-1
clone_size: few
v_call: TRBV18
cdr3_aa: CASSPTDSEAFF
cdr3_nt: TGTGCCAGCTCACCGACGGACAGTGAGGCTTTCTTT

d_call: NA
j_call: TRBJ2-6
clone_size: once
v_call: TRBV28
cdr3_aa: CASRYTGASGANVLTF
cdr3_nt: TGTGCCAGCAGATACACAGGCGCCTCTGGGGCCAACGTCCTGACTTTC

d_call: NA
j_call: TRBJ2-1
clone_size: once
v_call: TRBV19
cdr3_aa: CASSTQGQGYNEQFF
cdr3_nt: TGTGCCAGTAGTACCCAGGGTCAAGGTTACAATGAGCAGTTCTTC

d_call: TRBD2
j_call: TRBJ2-1
clone_size: NA
v_call: TRBV5-1
cdr3_aa: CASSSLAGGLYNEQFF
cdr3_nt: TGCGCCAGCAGCTCCCTGGCGGGGGGACTCTACAATGAGCAGTTCTTC

d_call: TRBD1
j_call: TRBJ2-7
clone_size: few
v_call: TRBV7-9
cdr3_aa: CASSPTPGTGFEQYF
cdr3_nt: TGTGCCAGCAGTCCTACCCCCGGGACAGGGTTCGAGCAGTACTTC

d_call: TRBD2
j_call: TRBJ2-3
clone_size: NA
v_call: TRBV7-3
cdr3_aa: CASSLIPSGSTDTQYF
cdr3_nt: TGTGCCAGCAGCTTAATACCTAGCGGAAGCACAGATACGCAGTATTTT

d_call: NA
j_call: TRBJ1-1
clone_size: once
v_call: TRBV6-5
cdr3_aa: CASMQTGLGTEAFF
cdr3_nt: TGTGCCAGCATGCAAACCGGGTTAGGAACTGAAGCTTTCTTT

d_call: NA
j_call: TRBJ2-1
clone_size: NA
v_call: TRBV6-5
cdr3_aa: CASSYSDLREQFF
cdr3_nt: TGTGCCAGCAGTTACTCTGACCTGAGGGAGCAGTTCTTC

d_call: TRBD1
j_call: TRBJ2-7
clone_size: few
v_call: TRBV18
cdr3_aa: CASSPRTGTSSYEQYF
cdr3_nt: TGTGCCAGCTCACCTCGGACAGGCACGAGCTCCTACGAGCAGTACTTC

d_call: NA
j_call: TRBJ2-2
clone_size: few
v_call: TRBV18
cdr3_aa: CASSPGTVNTGELFF
cdr3_nt: TGTGCCAGCTCACCAGGGACTGTAAACACCGGGGAGCTGTTTTTT

d_call: NA
j_call: TRBJ1-1
clone_size: few
v_call: TRBV27
cdr3_aa: CASSLEGRHTEAFF
cdr3_nt: TGTGCCAGCAGTTTGGAGGGACGGCACACTGAAGCTTTCTTT

d_call: TRBD1
j_call: TRBJ1-1
clone_size: NA
v_call: TRBV3-1/TRBV3-2
cdr3_aa: CASSHGQGRDTEAFF
cdr3_nt: TGTGCCAGCAGCCATGGACAGGGAAGGGACACTGAAGCTTTCTTT

d_call: TRBD1
j_call: TRBJ2-3
clone_size: NA
v_call: TRBV5-1
cdr3_aa: CASSLNRGATDTQYF
cdr3_nt: TGCGCCAGCAGCTTAAACAGGGGGGCCACAGATACGCAGTATTTT

d_call: NA
j_call: TRBJ1-1
clone_size: NA
v_call: TRBV7-9
cdr3_aa: CASISGVNTEAFF
cdr3_nt: TGTGCCAGCATAAGCGGGGTAAACACTGAAGCTTTCTTT

d_call: NA
j_call: TRBJ1-5
clone_size: NA
v_call: TRBV3-1/TRBV3-2
cdr3_aa: CASSFTAGDQPQHF
cdr3_nt: TGTGCCAGCAGCTTCACGGCAGGCGATCAGCCCCAGCATTTT

d_call: TRBD1
j_call: TRBJ1-2
clone_size: NA
v_call: TRBV6-6
cdr3_aa: CASRETGAKYGYTF
cdr3_nt: TGTGCCAGCAGGGAGACAGGGGCCAAGTATGGCTACACCTTC

d_call: TRBD1
j_call: TRBJ1-5
clone_size: NA
v_call: TRBV18
cdr3_aa: CASSQTGIPSNQPQHF
cdr3_nt: TGTGCCAGCTCCCAGACAGGGATACCTAGCAATCAGCCCCAGCATTTT

d_call: NA
j_call: TRBJ1-6
clone_size: NA
v_call: TRBV7-3
cdr3_aa: CASSPGLEYNSPLHF
cdr3_nt: TGTGCCAGCAGCCCTGGACTGGAATATAATTCACCCCTCCACTTT

d_call: TRBD1
j_call: TRBJ1-2
clone_size: NA
v_call: TRBV29-1
cdr3_aa: CSVGQGYGYTF
cdr3_nt: TGCAGCGTTGGACAGGGGTATGGCTACACCTTC

d_call: NA
j_call: TRBJ1-2
clone_size: NA
v_call: TRBV7-3
cdr3_aa: CASSLEPGYGYTF
cdr3_nt: TGTGCCAGCAGCTTGGAGCCCGGGTATGGCTACACCTTC

d_call: NA
j_call: TRBJ1-2
clone_size: NA
v_call: TRBV6-4
cdr3_aa: CASSDTGGYGYTF
cdr3_nt: TGTGCCAGCAGTGATACGGGAGGGTATGGCTACACCTTC

d_call: TRBD2
j_call: TRBJ2-5
clone_size: NA
v_call: TRBV6-2/TRBV6-3
cdr3_aa: CASSTLGTSGETQYF
cdr3_nt: TGTGCCAGCAGTACCCTTGGGACTAGCGGGGAGACCCAGTACTTC

d_call: TRBD1
j_call: TRBJ2-5
clone_size: once
v_call: TRBV5-1
cdr3_aa: CASSPGTGNPQETQYF
cdr3_nt: TGCGCCAGCAGCCCCGGGACAGGAAACCCTCAAGAGACCCAGTACTTC

d_call: NA
j_call: TRBJ2-1
clone_size: once
v_call: TRBV21-1
cdr3_aa: CASSRAYHRDSYNEQFF
cdr3_nt: TGTGCCAGCAGCAGGGCTTATCACCGTGACTCCTACAATGAGCAGTTCTTC

d_call: NA
j_call: TRBJ2-5
clone_size: once
v_call: TRBV19
cdr3_aa: CASSVTWEAQETQYF
cdr3_nt: TGTGCCAGTAGTGTAACGTGGGAGGCCCAAGAGACCCAGTACTTC

d_call: TRBD1
j_call: TRBJ1-1
clone_size: NA
v_call: TRBV11-2
cdr3_aa: CASSLGGQVEAFF
cdr3_nt: TGTGCCAGCAGCTTAGGGGGACAGGTTGAAGCTTTCTTT

d_call: NA
j_call: TRBJ1-1
clone_size: NA
v_call: TRBV18
cdr3_aa: CASSPTTGGKNTEAFF
cdr3_nt: TGTGCCAGCTCACCAACCACGGGGGGCAAGAACACTGAAGCTTTCTTT

d_call: TRBD1
j_call: TRBJ1-2
clone_size: few
v_call: TRBV7-8
cdr3_aa: CASSLPRQGENIYGYTF
cdr3_nt: TGTGCCAGCAGCTTACCCAGACAGGGGGAGAACATCTATGGCTACACCTTC

d_call: NA
j_call: TRBJ1-1
clone_size: NA
v_call: TRBV9
cdr3_aa: CASSRDGATLNTEAFF
cdr3_nt: TGTGCCAGCAGCCGCGATGGGGCGACCCTGAACACTGAAGCTTTCTTT

d_call: NA
j_call: TRBJ2-3
clone_size: NA
v_call: TRBV24-1
cdr3_aa: CATSDSYLGTQYF
cdr3_nt: TGTGCCACCAGTGATTCCTATCTCGGTACGCAGTATTTT

d_call: NA
j_call: TRBJ1-2
clone_size: NA
v_call: TRBV2
cdr3_aa: CASSEADSRAMNYGYTF
cdr3_nt: TGTGCCAGCAGTGAAGCGGACAGTCGTGCTATGAACTATGGCTACACCTTC

d_call: NA
j_call: TRBJ1-5
clone_size: once
v_call: TRBV6-1
cdr3_aa: CASSEGTGSLNQPQHF
cdr3_nt: TGTGCCAGCAGTGAGGGAACAGGGAGCCTTAATCAGCCCCAGCATTTT

d_call: TRBD1
j_call: TRBJ2-4
clone_size: NA
v_call: TRBV5-8
cdr3_aa: CASSTGDRDRTPIQYF
cdr3_nt: TGTGCCAGCAGCACGGGGGACAGGGACCGGACCCCTATTCAGTACTTC

d_call: NA
j_call: TRBJ2-2
clone_size: NA
v_call: TRBV6-2/TRBV6-3
cdr3_aa: CASSYASKEGTGELFF
cdr3_nt: TGTGCCAGCAGTTATGCCAGCAAGGAGGGAACCGGGGAGCTGTTTTTT

d_call: NA
j_call: TRBJ2-7
clone_size: once
v_call: TRBV14
cdr3_aa: CASSRDLFYEQYF
cdr3_nt: TGTGCCAGCAGCCGGGACTTGTTCTACGAGCAGTACTTC

d_call: NA
j_call: TRBJ1-2
clone_size: NA
v_call: TRBV9
cdr3_aa: CASSVAAGWGDYGYTF
cdr3_nt: TGTGCCAGCAGCGTAGCTGCAGGTTGGGGCGACTATGGCTACACCTTC

d_call: NA
j_call: TRBJ1-4
clone_size: NA
v_call: TRBV6-5
cdr3_aa: CASSYSGREDEKLFF
cdr3_nt: TGTGCCAGCAGTTACTCTGGCAGGGAGGATGAAAAACTGTTTTTT

d_call: TRBD1
j_call: TRBJ2-2
clone_size: once
v_call: TRBV2
cdr3_aa: CASSPRTGVGGELFF
cdr3_nt: TGTGCCAGCAGCCCTCGGACAGGGGTTGGCGGGGAGCTGTTTTTT

d_call: TRBD1
j_call: TRBJ2-3
clone_size: NA
v_call: TRBV5-8
cdr3_aa: CASGAGQAGSDTQYF
cdr3_nt: TGTGCCAGCGGAGCCGGACAGGCGGGCTCAGATACGCAGTATTTT